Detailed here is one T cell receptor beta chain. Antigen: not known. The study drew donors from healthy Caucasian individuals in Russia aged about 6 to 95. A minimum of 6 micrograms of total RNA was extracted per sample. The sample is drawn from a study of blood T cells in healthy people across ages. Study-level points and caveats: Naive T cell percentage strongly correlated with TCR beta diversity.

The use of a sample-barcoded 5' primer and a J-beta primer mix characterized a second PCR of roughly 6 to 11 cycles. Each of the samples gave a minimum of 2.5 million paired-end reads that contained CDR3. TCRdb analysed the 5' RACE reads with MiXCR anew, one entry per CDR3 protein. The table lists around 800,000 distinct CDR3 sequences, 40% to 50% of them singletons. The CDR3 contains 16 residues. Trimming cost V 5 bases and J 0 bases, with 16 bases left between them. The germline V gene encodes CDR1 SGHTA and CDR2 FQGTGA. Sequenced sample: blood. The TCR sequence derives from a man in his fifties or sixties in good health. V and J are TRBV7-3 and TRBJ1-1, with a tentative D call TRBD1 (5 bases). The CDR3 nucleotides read TGTGCCAGCAGCCTTTTCGGGGGGAAAATGAACACTGAAGCTTTCTTT. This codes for CASSLFGGKMNTEAFF. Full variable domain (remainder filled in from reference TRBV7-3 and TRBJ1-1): GAGVSQTPSNKVTEKGKYVELRCDPISGHTALYWYRQSLGQGPEFLIYFQGTGAADDSGLPNDRFFAVRPEGSVSTLKIQRTERGDSAVYLCASSLFGGKMNTEAFFGQGTRLTVV.